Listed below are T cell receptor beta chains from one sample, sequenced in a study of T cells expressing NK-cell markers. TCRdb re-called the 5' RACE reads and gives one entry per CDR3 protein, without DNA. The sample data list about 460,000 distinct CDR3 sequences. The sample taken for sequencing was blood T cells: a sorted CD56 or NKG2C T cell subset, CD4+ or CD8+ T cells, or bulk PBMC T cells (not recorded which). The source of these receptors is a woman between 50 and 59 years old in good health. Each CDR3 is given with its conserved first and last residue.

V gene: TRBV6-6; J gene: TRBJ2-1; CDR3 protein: CASLNAGQVNNEQFF
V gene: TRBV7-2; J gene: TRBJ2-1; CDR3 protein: CASSSRAGNSYNEQFF
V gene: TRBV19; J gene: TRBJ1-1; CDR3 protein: CASSIDLTNTEAFF
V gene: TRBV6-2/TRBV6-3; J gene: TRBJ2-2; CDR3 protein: CASSYAFVQFTGELFF
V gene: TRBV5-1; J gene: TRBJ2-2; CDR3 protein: CASSGSGGSTGELFF
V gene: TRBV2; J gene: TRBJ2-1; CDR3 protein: CASRANDGVINEQFF
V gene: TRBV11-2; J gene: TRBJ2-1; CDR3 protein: CASSFQGASEQFF
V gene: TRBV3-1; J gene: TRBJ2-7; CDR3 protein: CASSQRTPAGAYEQYF
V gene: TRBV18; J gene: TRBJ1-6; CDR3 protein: CASSPPTGVVSPLHF
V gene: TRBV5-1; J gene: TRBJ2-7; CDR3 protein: CATSDRGYEQYF
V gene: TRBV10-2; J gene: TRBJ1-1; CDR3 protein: CASSSRSGTGLVMNTEAFF
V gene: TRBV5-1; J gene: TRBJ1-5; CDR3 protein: CASSFGGSDNQPQHF
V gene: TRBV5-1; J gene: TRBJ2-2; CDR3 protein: CASGDSPTGELFF
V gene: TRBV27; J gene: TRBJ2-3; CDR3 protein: CASSFSGRGTDTQYF
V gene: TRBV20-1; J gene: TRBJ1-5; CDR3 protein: CSAREATGVGNQPQHF
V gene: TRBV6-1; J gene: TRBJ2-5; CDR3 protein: CASFRWGQETQYF
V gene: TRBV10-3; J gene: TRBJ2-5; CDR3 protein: CAISEAGGPDGTQYF
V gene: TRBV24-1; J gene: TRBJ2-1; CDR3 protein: CATSDPGGRDNEQFF
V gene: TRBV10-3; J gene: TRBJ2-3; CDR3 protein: CAISARDRSSHTDTQYF
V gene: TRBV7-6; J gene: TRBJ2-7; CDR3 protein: CASSLAVSSYEQYF
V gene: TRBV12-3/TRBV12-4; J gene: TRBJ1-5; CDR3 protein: CASSSRQGDQPQHF
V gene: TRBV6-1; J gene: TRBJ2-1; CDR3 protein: CASSEAGLAGLQFF